These 13 T cell receptor beta chains originate from one sample sequenced in a study of cytomegalovirus exposure and HLA in healthy donors. Only in-frame clones appear in the TCRdb table, and some are missing; sequencing was by immunoSEQ multiplex PCR. This table holds under 95,000 clones, just over 90% found once. Sequencing input: PBMCs. The receptors derive from a man between 25 and 39 years old in good health and CMV-seronegative.

The CDR3 loop reads CASKSEATDTQYF. In DNA, the CDR3 is TGTGCCAGCAAGTCCGAGGCCACAGATACGCAGTATTTT. The chain recombines TRBV27 with TRBJ2-3, with D unclear. In germline, CDR1 is MNHEY, CDR2 SMNVEV (reference sequence). The V and J ends lost 7 bases and 2 bases respectively, with 10 bases between them. The CDR3 loop spans 13 amino acids.

The V and J genes are TRBV6-1 and TRBJ1-5, with unresolved D. The CDR3 loop spans 14 amino acids. Germline CDR1 and CDR2: MNHNS and SASEGT. V lost 3 bases, J lost 0 bases, and 6 bases lay in between. For the CDR3, the DNA is TGTGCCAGCAGTGACGGTCATAGCAATCAGCCCCAGCATTTT. As protein: CASSDGHSNQPQHF.

The chain uses TRBV7-2 and TRBJ2-5; 10 nucleotides line up with TRBD1. Germline lookup yields CDR1 SGHTA and CDR2 FQGNSA. Trimming took 1 base from V and 7 from J; bases not matched to a gene: 9. The CDR3 runs to 16 residues. CDR3 sequence (DNA): TGTGCCAGCAGCTTAGAGACAGGGGGCTATGAAGGGACCCAGTACTTC. The encoded protein is CASSLETGGYEGTQYF.

The genes are TRBV5-4 and TRBJ2-1, with TRBD2 identical over 8 bases. CDR1 and CDR2 (germline): SGHNT, YYREEE (reference sequence). With V trimmed by 4 bases and J by 1 base, 4 bases remained unmatched. The CDR3 is made up of 15 amino acids. DNA for the CDR3: TGTGCCAGCAGCGATAGCGGGACTTCCTACAATGAGCAGTTCTTC. Translated, it gives CASSDSGTSYNEQFF.

The chain employs TRBV5-4 and TRBJ2-1; D might be TRBD1 (9 bases). The ends were cut back, 3 bases at V and 12 bases at J, with 22 bases in the middle. The CDR3 extends over 15 amino acids. Germline values: CDR1 SGHNT, CDR2 YYREEE (reference sequence). The CDR3 region is CASSSIRGQGLVQFF. The CDR3 DNA sequence: TGTGCCAGCAGCTCGATCCGGGGACAGGGACTAGTGCAGTTCTTC.

The chain carries TRBV18 and TRBJ2-2; TRBD1 is a possible D gene (6 bases). Per germline, CDR1 KGHSH and CDR2 LQKENI. CDR3 size: 18 residues. V was shortened by 3 bases and J by 5 bases, with 22 bases between the two germline ends. The CDR3 loop reads CASSPPDQANRVTGELFF. In nucleotides, the CDR3 is TGTGCCAGCTCACCTCCGGATCAAGCCAACAGGGTAACCGGGGAGCTGTTTTTT.

Here the CDR3 DNA reads TGTGCCAGCAGTAAGGGGGATATGAACACTGAAGCTTTCTTT. Translating it yields CASSKGDMNTEAFF. This chain links TRBV6-5 with TRBJ1-1, with D possibly TRBD1 on 6 matching bases. CDR1 and CDR2 from the germline V gene are MNHEY and SVGAGI. V was pared by 5 bases and J by 0 bases, with 10 bases between. The CDR3 contains 14 residues.

In nucleotides, the CDR3 is TGTGCCAGCAGCCCGCAAGAGACCCAGTACTTC. Amino acids: CASSPQETQYF. The V and J genes are TRBV7-8 and TRBJ2-5; no definite D call. The CDR3 loop spans 11 amino acids. V was pared by 5 bases and J by 2 bases, with 3 bases between. Per germline, CDR1 SGHVS and CDR2 FQNEAQ.

This clone was observed a handful of times. The genes are TRBV6-4 and TRBJ2-1; 11 bases fit TRBD1. The CDR3 covers 16 residues. V shed 0 bases, J shed 6 bases, and the junction held 4 bases outside the gene matches. Per germline, CDR1 MRHNA and CDR2 SNTAGT. CDR3 protein: CASSDSGTGGFNEQFF. The CDR3 DNA reads TGTGCCAGCAGTGACTCGGGGACAGGGGGTTTCAATGAGCAGTTCTTC.

The rearrangement uses TRBV6-6 and TRBJ1-5; D possibly corresponds to TRBD1 (5 bases). Germline V gene lookup returns CDR1 MNHNY and CDR2 SVGAGI (reference sequence). Trimming took 7 bases from V and 3 from J, leaving 16 bases between them. The length of the CDR3 is 15 residues. CDR3 sequence: CASTMDTAVNQPQHF. For the CDR3, the DNA is TGTGCCAGCACCATGGACACGGCGGTCAATCAGCCCCAGCATTTT.

This chain links TRBV9 with TRBJ2-7, with D unresolved. Germline CDR1 reads SGDLS; CDR2 reads YYNGEE. The V end was cut by 3 bases, the J end by 3 bases, with 16 bases between. The CDR3 length is 15 residues. CDR3 in DNA: TGTGCCAGCAGCGCGGCAGGCTCTAACCTCTACGAGCAGTACTTC. Protein: CASSAAGSNLYEQYF.

The chain carries TRBV5-1 and TRBJ1-2, with D possibly being TRBD1 (6 bases). The CDR3 sequence is 14 residues long. Germline CDR1 reads SGHRS; CDR2 reads YFSETQ. Trimming removed 4 bases at V and 8 bases at J, with 18 bases between. CDR3: CASSTEQGRYGYTF. In nucleotides, the CDR3 is TGCGCCAGCAGCACAGAACAGGGACGGTACGGCTACACCTTC.

This clone was observed once. This sequence joins TRBV28 and TRBJ1-2; D gene uncertain. In germline, CDR1 is MDHEN, CDR2 SYDVKM. The CDR3 runs 14 residues. Between the trimmed V and J ends, which lost 6 bases and 3 bases, there was a span of 14 bases. The CDR3 protein is CASRLPRGDYGYTF. The CDR3 DNA reads TGTGCCAGCAGGCTCCCTCGGGGTGACTATGGCTACACCTTC.